This T cell receptor (beta chain) derives from a study of blood T cell repertoires in COVID-19. CDR1 is SEHNR and CDR2 is FQNEAQ in the germline V gene (reference sequence). Trimming stripped 5 bases from V and 15 bases from J, with 26 bases between. The length of the CDR3 is 15 residues. As handled by the study authors: Amplifying reference gene primers gave estimates of nucleated cell counts. Sequencing used immunoSEQ multiplex PCR; TCRdb keeps in-frame clones, though not all of them. From that table come the V and J calls and clone size; the DNA was used to work out D and trimming. The sample includes 200,000 to 250,000 clones, approximately 86% of them seen just once.

This TCR derives from a woman in her twenties or thirties who had recovered from COVID-19. J is TRBJ2-1 and V is TRBV7-9; TRBD1 might be the D (5 bases). Material for sequencing was peripheral blood. The DNA for the CDR3 is TGTGCCAGCAGCGACCGGGCTCCGGAAACTGGGGCTTGGTTCTTC. Translating it yields CASSDRAPETGAWFF.